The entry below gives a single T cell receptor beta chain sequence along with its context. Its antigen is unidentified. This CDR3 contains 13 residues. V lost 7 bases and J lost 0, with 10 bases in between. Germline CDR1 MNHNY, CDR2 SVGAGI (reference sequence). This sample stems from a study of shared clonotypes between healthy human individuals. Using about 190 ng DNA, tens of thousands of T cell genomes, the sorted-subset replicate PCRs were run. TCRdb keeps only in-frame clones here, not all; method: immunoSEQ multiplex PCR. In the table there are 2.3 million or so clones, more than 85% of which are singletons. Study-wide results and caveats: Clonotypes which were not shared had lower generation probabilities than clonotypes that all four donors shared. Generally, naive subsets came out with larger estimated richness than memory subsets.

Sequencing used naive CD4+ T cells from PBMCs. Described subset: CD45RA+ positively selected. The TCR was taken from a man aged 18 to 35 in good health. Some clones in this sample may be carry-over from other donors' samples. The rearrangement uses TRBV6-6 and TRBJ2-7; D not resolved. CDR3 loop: CASNLATSYEQYF. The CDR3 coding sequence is TGTGCCAGCAATTTAGCCACCTCCTACGAGCAGTACTTC.